The 27 T cell receptor beta chains listed next were all sequenced from one sample in a study of blood T cell repertoires in COVID-19. Using immunoSEQ multiplex PCR, the repertoire was profiled, and TCRdb retains in-frame clones only, with some absent. The sample carries around 500,000 clones, roughly 88% recorded once. The sample consisted of peripheral blood. The source of these receptors is a human donor in a cohort sampled during active COVID-19.

The chain carries TRBV7-2 and TRBJ1-2, with a tentative D call TRBD1 (5 bases). The germline V gene has CDR1 SGHTA and CDR2 FQGNSA. V was pared by 3 bases and J by 1 base, with 15 bases between. The CDR3 covers 16 residues. The CDR3 loop is CASSFMQGRLNYGYTF. As DNA, the CDR3 is TGTGCCAGCAGCTTCATGCAGGGCAGACTTAACTATGGCTACACCTTC.

The chain couples TRBV10-3 to TRBJ2-7; 7 bases are shared with TRBD1. V lost 3 bases and J lost 4; bases outside the gene matches: 6. CDR3 length: 14 amino acids. The germline V gene has CDR1 ENHRY and CDR2 SYGVKD. The CDR3 sequence: CAISDGDSKYEQYF. The CDR3 nucleotides read TGTGCCATCAGTGATGGGGACAGTAAGTACGAGCAGTACTTC.

V gene TRBV24-1 combines with J gene TRBJ2-1, with a weak D call TRBD1 (6 bases). The V end lost 0 bases, the J end lost 7 bases, and 15 bases lay between the germline ends. Germline loops: CDR1 KGHDR, CDR2 SFDVKD. The CDR3 totals 16 residues. The CDR3 here is CATSDLRPEGVNEQFF. The DNA of the CDR3 is TGTGCCACCAGTGATTTGAGACCAGAGGGGGTAAATGAGCAGTTCTTC.

The V gene is TRBV7-2, the J gene TRBJ1-1; TRBD1 aligns across 7 bases. Germline CDR1 is SGHTA and CDR2 is FQGNSA. Losses at the gene ends were 5 bases for V and 6 bases for J; bases not matched to a gene: 6. The CDR3 has 13 amino acids. DNA for the CDR3: TGTGCCAGCAGCCTGACAGACAGGGCTGAAGCTTTCTTT. Protein: CASSLTDRAEAFF.

J is TRBJ1-5 and V is TRBV5-1, with D possibly matching TRBD1 (6 bases). Per the germline V gene, CDR1 is SGHRS and CDR2 is YFSETQ. Trimming took off 1 base at V and 9 bases at J, with 14 bases between the two ends. The CDR3 runs to 14 residues. The CDR3 nucleotides are TGCGCCAGCAGCTTGTCAGGGGCCCCGGGGCCCCAGCATTTT. It is translated as CASSLSGAPGPQHF.

The chain recombines TRBV10-3 with TRBJ1-2, with TRBD1 matching over 8 bases. The length of the CDR3 is 13 residues. CDR1 is ENHRY and CDR2 is SYGVKD in the germline V gene. V lost 9 bases, J lost 3 bases, and 6 bases stayed unmatched. CDR3 in DNA: TGTGCCATGTCGGACAGGGACGACTATGGCTACACCTTC. Amino acid sequence: CAMSDRDDYGYTF.

This clone was observed once. CDR3 loop: CASSEGQGGYGYTF. CDR3 sequence (DNA): TGTGCCAGCAGTGAGGGACAGGGGGGTTATGGCTACACCTTC. V gene TRBV2 combines with J gene TRBJ1-2, with 11 bases identical to TRBD1. The germline V gene has CDR1 SNHLY and CDR2 FYNNEI. The length of the CDR3 is 14 residues. V lost 3 bases to trimming and J lost 5 bases; unmatched junction nucleotides: 2.

This clone was counted a few times. The chain carries TRBV28 and TRBJ1-2; D is uncertain. Germline-derived CDR1 and CDR2 are MDHEN and SYDVKM. CDR3 length equals 12 residues. Trimming removed 5 bases from V and 5 bases from J, with 9 bases in between. CDR3 protein: CASSALPYGYTF. For the CDR3, the DNA is TGTGCCAGCAGTGCGCTGCCTTATGGCTACACCTTC.

V is TRBV6-5 and J is TRBJ1-2; 10 bases map to TRBD1. From germline, CDR1 is MNHEY and CDR2 SVGAGI. The V and J ends lost 4 bases and 2 bases, in that order; junction bases with no gene match: 1. This CDR3 comprises 14 residues. This CDR3 reads CASSWDRGNYGYTF. CDR3 coding DNA: TGTGCCAGCAGTTGGGACAGGGGAAACTATGGCTACACCTTC.

The chain is built from TRBV30 and TRBJ1-1; D not certain. The V end was cut by 0 bases, the J end by 4 bases, with 15 bases between. Germline lookup yields CDR1 GTSNPN and CDR2 SVGIG (reference sequence). The CDR3 is made up of 15 amino acids. The CDR3 sequence is CAWSVHQAAVTEAFF. DNA of the CDR3: TGTGCCTGGAGTGTACACCAAGCGGCGGTCACTGAAGCTTTCTTT.

The CDR3 reads CAIRGTALNTEAFF. As DNA, the CDR3 is TGTGCCATCAGGGGGACAGCGCTGAACACTGAAGCTTTCTTT. This sequence joins TRBV10-3 and TRBJ1-1; 7 bases map to TRBD1. CDR1 is ENHRY and CDR2 is SYGVKD in the germline V gene. The J segment lost 0 bases and the V segment lost 6 bases, leaving 4 bases of the junction unmatched. This CDR3 contains 14 residues.

The V call is TRBV11-1, the J call TRBJ2-2, with unresolved D. Germline V gives CDR1 SGHAT, CDR2 FQDESV (reference sequence). V was cut by 2 bases and J by 0 bases, with 10 bases left in between. The CDR3 sequence is 16 residues long. The CDR3: CASSLRSISNTGELFF. CDR3 bases: TGTGCCAGCAGCTTAAGAAGCATATCGAACACCGGGGAGCTGTTTTTT.

The genes are TRBV28 and TRBJ1-1, with D maybe TRBD1 (5 bases). V shed 5 bases and J shed 2 bases, with 9 bases lying between them. The length of the CDR3 is 13 residues. CDR1 MDHEN and CDR2 SYDVKM come from the germline V gene. This CDR3 is CASSRQFNTEAFF. The CDR3 bases are TGTGCCAGCAGTCGACAGTTTAACACTGAAGCTTTCTTT.

This rearrangement joins TRBV6-6 to TRBJ2-7; 14 bases agree with TRBD2. Trimming cost V 0 bases and J 7 bases; bases outside gene matches: 5. The CDR3 has 16 amino acids. The V gene's germline CDR1 is MNHNY and CDR2 SVGAGI (reference sequence). This CDR3 is CASSYSGLAGAGEQYF. Written as DNA, the CDR3 is TGTGCCAGCAGTTACTCGGGACTAGCGGGAGCCGGGGAGCAGTACTTC.

The rearrangement uses TRBV24-1 and TRBJ1-1; weak D call: TRBD1 (5 bases). CDR3 size: 14 residues. The germline V and J ends were trimmed by 7 bases and 7 bases, with 18 bases remaining between them. Germline-derived CDR1 and CDR2 are KGHDR and SFDVKD. The CDR3 reads CATRASGQGREAFF. In nucleotides, the CDR3 is TGTGCCACCAGGGCTTCAGGGCAGGGCCGTGAAGCTTTCTTT.

V gene TRBV5-1 combines with J gene TRBJ2-1; 10 nucleotides align to TRBD2. Germline V gene lookup returns CDR1 SGHRS and CDR2 YFSETQ. This CDR3 spans 15 amino acids. The junction had 2 bases not matched to a gene; V was cut back by 2 bases and J by 3 bases. The CDR3 reads CASSFTSGNYNEQFF. For the CDR3, the DNA is TGCGCCAGCAGCTTTACTAGCGGGAACTACAATGAGCAGTTCTTC.

This clone was counted once. This chain links TRBV4-1 with TRBJ2-3, with a possible D match to TRBD1 (6 bases). With 1 base removed from V and 1 base from J, the gap between germline ends came to 9 bases. Germline V gene data show CDR1 as MGHRA and CDR2 as YSYEKL. This CDR3 is 15 amino acids long. The CDR3 DNA reads TGCGCCAGCAGCCAAGTACCAGGGGGCACAGATACGCAGTATTTT. Encoded protein: CASSQVPGGTDTQYF.

The chain uses TRBV19 and TRBJ2-2; perhaps TRBD2 as D (5 bases). Germline loops: CDR1 LNHDA, CDR2 SQIVND (reference sequence). The CDR3 has 17 residues. Trimming left V 5 bases short and J 3 bases short, with 19 bases between. The DNA for the CDR3 is TGTGCCAGTAGTGCCCGGACTTTCCCATTTTACACCGGGGAGCTGTTTTTT. Translated: CASSARTFPFYTGELFF.

The chain uses TRBV29-1 and TRBJ2-5, with TRBD2 as a possible D gene (7 bases). Germline V gene data show CDR1 as SQVTM and CDR2 as ANQGSEA. This CDR3 is built from 14 residues. The V and J ends lost 2 bases and 2 bases respectively, with 12 bases between them. CDR3 in DNA: TGCAGCGTTGAAAAAGGGGGGGATCAAGAGACCCAGTACTTC. Encoded protein: CSVEKGGDQETQYF.

The V call is TRBV7-3, the J call TRBJ1-2, with 7 bases aligning to TRBD1. The CDR3 length is 14 residues. Germline CDR1 is SGHTA and CDR2 is FQGTGA. V lost 5 bases and J lost 2; bases outside the gene matches: 5. The CDR3 bases are TGTGCCAGCAGCCCTCGACAGGGAAACTATGGCTACACCTTC. It yields the protein CASSPRQGNYGYTF.

V gene TRBV5-8 combines with J gene TRBJ1-5; 7 bases line up with TRBD1. The CDR3 loop spans 16 amino acids. V was pared by 4 bases and J by 5 bases, with 12 bases of the junction left unmatched. In germline, CDR1 is SGHTS, CDR2 YDEGEE. As DNA, the CDR3 is TGTGCCAGCAGCCCCTGGACAGGAGGAGGAGATCAGCCCCAGCATTTT. Protein: CASSPWTGGGDQPQHF.

This chain links TRBV5-8 with TRBJ1-2, with unresolved D. Germline CDR1 and CDR2: SGHTS and YDEGEE. V was clipped by 10 bases and J by 3 bases, with 25 bases between them. The CDR3 is 16 amino acids. In DNA form, the CDR3 reads TGTGCCTCAATCTATCGGGGTGGCACGCGGCACTATGGCTACACCTTC. This translates into CASIYRGGTRHYGYTF.

DNA for the CDR3: TGTGCCAGCTCACCTTTGGGAGTGGACAATGAGCAGTTCTTC. Translated, it gives CASSPLGVDNEQFF. The V call is TRBV18, the J call TRBJ2-1, with D perhaps matching TRBD2 (5 bases). CDR3 length: 14 amino acids. V was trimmed by 3 bases and J by 5 bases, leaving 11 bases between them. Germline V gene sequence: CDR1 KGHSH, CDR2 LQKENI.

The chain joins TRBV6-5 to TRBJ1-2; 9 bases fit TRBD1. CDR1 and CDR2 from the germline V gene are MNHEY and SVGAGI. CDR3 size: 12 residues. Trimming at V came to 6 bases and at J to 6 bases, leaving 2 bases not matched to a gene. In nucleotides, the CDR3 is TGTGCCAGCAGCACAGGGGGCCATGGCTACACCTTC. Its protein is CASSTGGHGYTF.

V and J are TRBV4-2 and TRBJ1-4; TRBD1 aligns across 7 bases. Germline CDR1 LGHNA, CDR2 YNFKEQ. After removal of 0 bases from V and 13 bases from J, the junction contained 2 bases not matched to a gene. CDR3 length equals 12 residues. CDR3: CASSQDRGALFF. DNA of the CDR3: TGTGCCAGCAGCCAAGACAGGGGGGCACTGTTTTTT.

The CDR3 coding sequence is TGTGCCAGCAGCTTAGGAAGGGGGCCGGGCACCGGGGAGCTGTTTTTT. It specifies CASSLGRGPGTGELFF. The chain couples TRBV11-2 to TRBJ2-2, with 7 bases aligning to TRBD1. V trimming: 1 base; J trimming: 4 bases; junction bases outside the gene matches: 6. This CDR3 region has 16 residues. CDR1 and CDR2 (germline): SGHAT, FQNNGV.

This clone was seen only a few times. The CDR3, as DNA: TGTGCCAGCAGTGAACGTCAAACAGGGAACACTGAAGCTTTCTTT. Translation gives CASSERQTGNTEAFF. This chain connects TRBV2 to TRBJ1-1; perhaps TRBD1 as D (5 bases). V was shortened by 2 bases and J by 1 base, with 11 bases between the two germline ends. The CDR3 has 15 residues. From germline, CDR1 is SNHLY and CDR2 FYNNEI.